Sequencing of this TCR beta chain was carried out in a study of T cells in Graves' hyperthyroidism and ophthalmopathy (dated by TCRdb to between 2018 and 2020). Regarding the research as a whole: Peripheral blood samples were taken at initial diagnosis, before any treatment was given. To identify TCR V-J signatures that set the groups apart, the researchers used a discovery cohort of 90 to 100 patients, made up of approximately 43 with Graves' ophthalmopathy and approximately 57 with stable Graves' hyperthyroidism. An independent validation cohort of under 20 hyperthyroidism patients and 17 patients who later progressed to ophthalmopathy tested prospective prediction of ophthalmopathy. The 100 discovery patients were divided at random into training and test sets in a 7:3 ratio. In addition, the study compared T-cell repertoires in thyroid tissue and in blood from five or six Graves' hyperthyroidism patients. After sampling, hyperthyroidism patients received methimazole starting at 30 mg daily, and ophthalmopathy patients received high-dose intravenous methylprednisolone. According to the paper, TCR Vbeta CDR3 sequencing was carried out on approximately 140 peripheral blood samples, which came from fewer than 50 ophthalmopathy, around 75 hyperthyroidism and some 17 progressor patients. General findings and caveats noted by the study authors: In validation, progression to ophthalmopathy was predicted by the model with 70.59% sensitivity and about 72% specificity, a median of about 6.8 months before onset. Most expanded thyroid clonotypes (frequency above 0.001) were also found in blood, which suggests that blood repertoires may mirror thyroid immune responses. A 13 V-J signature model separated ophthalmopathy from stable hyperthyroidism, with approximately 86% sensitivity and roughly 81% specificity in cross-validation and 80%/75% in testing. Sample size was not statistically predetermined, and investigators were not blinded to group allocation.

Details on this clonotype: Its antigen specificity is not known. There are no base qualities to consult, and no much larger clone falls within one base.

TCR beta CDR3 regions were amplified from RNA transcripts. A first-round RT-PCR of the TCR CDR3 used the HTBI primer set with the Qiagen OneStep RT-PCR kit. The libraries were constructed in a second round of multiplex PCR and then size-selected and purified. Libraries were sequenced paired-end with 100 bp reads on an Illumina HiSeq2000. The published analysis was carried out like this. SOAPnuke was used to process the raw data, throwing out any read that contained adapters or uncalled bases, had a mean Phred below 15, or lacked an exact constant-primer or identifier match. High-quality paired reads were merged using COPE v1.2.5, and each unique nucleotide sequence was defined as a clonotype. MiTCR v1.1 was used to align the clonotypes against IMGT TRBV, TRBD and TRBJ reference segments. Analysis was restricted to V-J combinations with a frequency above 0.0001, which covered 99.2% of repertoires. The TCS score was defined as F50 (clonal expansion) divided by E x V (chaos), with BLOSUM62-based TCRdist calculated between CDR3 peptides within each V-J. Welch's t-statistics and random forest reduced 500 to 550 V-J features to roughly 13, which were used in a naive Bayes classifier (R e1071). TCRdb reworked the public reads: Q25 trimming with fastp, MiXCR clone assembly, productive beta chains retained. CDR3 protein sequences are deduplicated, and each keeps its most common genes and DNA. Here the V and J calls rest on TCRdb's processing, not on the authors' analysis. Present in this sample are 500,000 or so distinct CDR3 sequences, 15% to 20% of which were seen just once. 15% to 20% of the sample goes to the ten largest clones.

In the ophthalmopathy patients, disease was moderately to severely active, with a Clinical Activity Score of 3 or more, a NOSPECS grade of 4 or more, and a duration of less than 3 months. Exclusion was applied to patients with uncontrolled infections, other autoimmune diseases, pregnancy or lactation. Diagnoses were based on clinical symptoms, serum thyroxine and TRAb, thyroid ultrasound and orbital computed tomography. PBMCs were separated from roughly 10 ml of fresh peripheral blood using Ficoll-Paque density gradient centrifugation. Trizol reagent was used to extract total RNA, and RNA quality was then checked on an Agilent 2100 Bioanalyzer. Trimming removed 6 bases from V and 14 bases from J; the gene matches leave 11 bases unexplained. The germline V gene sets CDR1 to MNHNS and CDR2 to SASEGT. The CDR3 goes from the cysteine to the phenylalanine over 12 residues. CDR3 DNA is the only sequence kept; it has 36 bases, read in frame from the first base.

The receptor was isolated from a woman younger than 30 with Graves' ophthalmopathy. Sequenced input: blood. The sequence links TRBV6-1 to TRBJ2-3, with 7 central nucleotides matching TRBD1. The DNA reads as follows: TGTGCCAGCAGCTCCCTAAGGGGGCGCCCGTATTTT. The resulting protein is CASSSLRGRPYF.